What follows are 25 T cell receptor beta chains derived from one specimen sequenced in a study of STAT3 mutations in large granular lymphocyte leukemia. Data came from immunoSEQ multiplex PCR; TCRdb stores just in-frame clones and leaves some out. Here the sample spans under 25,000 clones, 92% being singletons. Study observations and caveats: In T-cell large granular lymphocyte leukemia, about half of patients showed multiple immunodominant subclonotypes.

For these TCRs, the target antigens are not known. Source material: peripheral blood mononuclear cells. The receptors come from a man between 60 and 75 years old with T-cell large granular lymphocyte leukemia. Some clones in this sample may be carry-over from other donors' samples.

DNA for the CDR3: TGTGCCATCAGTGAGGGGCAGTATAGCAATCAGCCCCAGCATTTT. Protein sequence: CAISEGQYSNQPQHF. The chain joins TRBV10-3 to TRBJ1-5; D call uncertain. Trimming cost V 2 bases and J 0 bases, with 8 bases left between them. The CDR3 consists of 15 residues. The germline V gene encodes CDR1 ENHRY and CDR2 SYGVKD.

This sequence joins TRBV6-5 and TRBJ2-7, with 7 nucleotides matching TRBD1. Germline V gives CDR1 MNHEY, CDR2 SVGAGI. The J segment lost 1 base and the V segment lost 7 bases, leaving 10 bases of the junction unmatched. The CDR3 is 15 amino acids. CDR3 protein: CASKVEQGWSYEQYF. In DNA, the CDR3 is TGTGCCAGCAAGGTCGAACAGGGGTGGTCCTACGAGCAGTACTTC.

V is TRBV12-2 and J is TRBJ2-5; the table's D gene call, TRBD2, was not cross checked with the DNA. TRBV12-2 represents a pseudogene. The CDR3 has 15 residues. The CDR3 sequence: CASRLCWTSEETQYF. For the CDR3, the DNA is TGTGCAAGTCGCCTCTGTTGGACTAGCGAGGAGACCCAGTACTTC.

The chain links TRBV7-9 to TRBJ1-1; a weak D match, TRBD1 (5 bases). From germline, CDR1 is SEHNR and CDR2 FQNEAQ (reference sequence). The CDR3 covers 15 residues. The germline V and J ends were trimmed by 5 bases and 1 base, with 14 bases remaining between them. The CDR3 DNA reads TGTGCCAGCAGCACCGGGACCGGGAGGAACACTGAAGCTTTCTTT. It is translated as CASSTGTGRNTEAFF.

This clone came up once. The J gene is TRBJ1-4, the V gene TRBV7-9; 11 bases are shared with TRBD1. The germline gives CDR1 SEHNR, CDR2 FQNEAQ (reference sequence). The CDR3 sequence is 17 residues long. Losses at the gene ends were 1 base for V and 6 bases for J; bases not matched to a gene: 7. DNA of the CDR3: TGTGCCAGCAGCTTAGGGGGGGACAGGGGGTTCGATGAAAAACTGTTTTTT. Translation gives CASSLGGDRGFDEKLFF. Using reference TRBV7-9 and TRBJ1-4 for the parts outside the CDR3, the full variable domain is DTGVSQNPRHKITKRGQNVTFRCDPISEHNRLYWYRQTLGQGPEFLTYFQNEAQLEKSRLLSDRFSAERPKGSFSTLEIQRTEQGDSAMYLCASSLGGDRGFDEKLFFGSGTQLSVL.

V is TRBV5-4 and J is TRBJ2-1, with TRBD2 as a possible D gene (6 bases). Germline-derived CDR1 and CDR2 are SGHNT and YYREEE (reference sequence). V was cut by 0 bases and J by 9 bases, with 10 bases left in between. The CDR3 is 13 residues long. The CDR3 region is CASSLELAGEQFF. Here the CDR3 DNA reads TGTGCCAGCAGCTTGGAACTAGCTGGTGAGCAGTTCTTC.

This sequence joins TRBV28 and TRBJ2-1; 10 positions agree with TRBD2. The V gene end was trimmed by 2 bases and the J gene end by 2 bases; junction bases not matched to a gene: 3. CDR1 and CDR2 from the germline V gene are MDHEN and SYDVKM. The length of the CDR3 is 16 residues. The CDR3 DNA is TGTGCCAGCAGTTTAGCCGGACTAGCGGCCTACAATGAGCAGTTCTTC. Encoded protein: CASSLAGLAAYNEQFF.

The chain has TRBV6-1 and TRBJ2-3; D is uncertain. Per germline, CDR1 MNHNS and CDR2 SASEGT. The length of the CDR3 is 16 residues. The V and J ends lost 1 base and 1 base respectively, with 12 bases between them. Here the CDR3 DNA reads TGTGCCAGCAGTGAAGAGTCGGATTGGCGCACAGATACGCAGTATTTT. This sequence encodes CASSEESDWRTDTQYF.

This chain joins TRBV25-1 and TRBJ1-2, with a weak D call TRBD1 (5 bases). CDR3 size: 10 residues. Germline-derived CDR1 and CDR2 are MGHDK and SYGVNS. The V end was cut by 6 bases, the J end by 8 bases, with 7 bases between. The CDR3 is CASSDRGYTF. The CDR3 DNA follows: TGTGCCAGCAGCGACAGAGGCTACACCTTC.

J is TRBJ1-2 and V is TRBV4-3; D remains unclear. The CDR3 sequence is 15 residues long. Germline V gene lookup returns CDR1 LGHNA and CDR2 YSLEER. V was cut by 0 bases and J by 4 bases, with 12 bases left in between. In nucleotides, the CDR3 is TGCGCCAGCAGCCAAGATGTAGGGATTGGCTATGGCTACACCTTC. Protein sequence: CASSQDVGIGYGYTF.

The J gene is TRBJ2-5, the V gene TRBV4-2; D is unclear. The CDR3 spans 14 residues. Trimming left V 0 bases short and J 1 base short, with 6 bases between. CDR1 is LGHNA and CDR2 is YNFKEQ in the germline V gene. CDR3 loop: CASSQEASQETQYF. Written as DNA, the CDR3 is TGTGCCAGCAGCCAAGAGGCCAGCCAAGAGACCCAGTACTTC.

The chain uses TRBV10-2 and TRBJ2-7; 8 nucleotides align to TRBD2. Germline-derived CDR1 and CDR2 are WSHSY and SAAADI. The CDR3 is made up of 15 amino acids. V shed 0 bases and J 5 bases; nucleotides not matched to a gene: 6. This CDR3 is CASSESSGSWDEQYF. The CDR3 nucleotides read TGCGCCAGCAGTGAGTCGAGCGGGAGTTGGGACGAGCAGTACTTC.

The rearrangement links TRBV25-1 to TRBJ1-4; possible D gene TRBD1, 5 bases. The CDR3 has 15 amino acids. V lost 3 bases, J lost 7 bases, and 15 bases lay in between. Per germline, CDR1 MGHDK and CDR2 SYGVNS. The CDR3 region is CASSDGGAGGEKLFF. In DNA form, the CDR3 reads TGTGCCAGCAGTGATGGTGGGGCGGGTGGTGAAAAACTGTTTTTT.

V gene TRBV7-3 combines with J gene TRBJ2-3; 7 nucleotides agree with TRBD2. CDR3 size: 15 residues. Germline loops: CDR1 SGHTA, CDR2 FQGTGA. J was trimmed by 6 bases and V by 1 base; bases with no gene match: 7. CDR3 DNA: TGTGCCAGCAGCTTAAATGGGAGGGCCAGCGATACGCAGTATTTT. Translation: CASSLNGRASDTQYF. Full variable domain (rest looked up from reference TRBV7-3 and TRBJ2-3): GAGVSQTPSNKVTEKGKYVELRCDPISGHTALYWYRQSLGQGPEFLIYFQGTGAADDSGLPNDRFFAVRPEGSVSTLKIQRTERGDSAVYLCASSLNGRASDTQYFGPGTRLTVL.

This chain connects TRBV5-1 to TRBJ2-2, with D perhaps TRBD1 (6 bases). This CDR3 is built from 14 residues. Germline V gene sequence: CDR1 SGHRS, CDR2 YFSETQ. Trimming removed 4 bases from V and 2 bases from J, with 9 bases in between. As DNA, the CDR3 is TGCGCCAGCAGCCTGGACAGTAACACCGGGGAGCTGTTTTTT. It is translated as CASSLDSNTGELFF.

This sequence joins TRBV6-1 and TRBJ2-7; weak D call: TRBD1 (6 bases). CDR1 and CDR2 (germline): MNHNS, SASEGT. The ends were cut back, 5 bases at V and 3 bases at J, with 11 bases in the middle. This CDR3 region has 13 residues. The CDR3 DNA follows: TGTGCCAGCAGTAACCGGGACAACTACGAGCAGTACTTC. Its protein product is CASSNRDNYEQYF.

V gene TRBV5-6 combines with J gene TRBJ2-7; no clear D gene. The CDR3 covers 14 residues. V was shortened by 2 bases and J by 0 bases, with 9 bases between the two germline ends. Germline CDR1 reads SGHDT; CDR2 reads YYEEEE. This CDR3 reads CASSFGDPSYEQYF. DNA of the CDR3: TGTGCCAGCAGCTTCGGTGACCCCTCCTACGAGCAGTACTTC.

This chain uses TRBV9 with TRBJ1-5; 9 nucleotides agree with TRBD1. The germline V gene encodes CDR1 SGDLS and CDR2 YYNGEE. V was pared by 4 bases and J by 6 bases, with 14 bases of the junction left unmatched. The CDR3 is made up of 17 amino acids. The CDR3 loop reads CASSRPRSRDRAQPQHF. CDR3 sequence (DNA): TGTGCCAGCAGCCGTCCTCGTAGCCGGGACAGGGCTCAGCCCCAGCATTTT.

This chain joins TRBV20-1 and TRBJ2-7; D call uncertain. V shed 5 bases and J shed 2 bases, with 7 bases lying between them. The CDR3 is made up of 11 amino acids. Germline-derived CDR1 and CDR2 are DFQATT and SNEGSKA (reference sequence). In DNA form, the CDR3 reads TGCAGTGCTCCTTACACCTACGAGCAGTACTTC. Its protein product is CSAPYTYEQYF.

V gene TRBV27 combines with J gene TRBJ2-5, with D unclear. The germline V and J ends were trimmed by 11 bases and 5 bases, with 12 bases remaining between them. The CDR3 covers 11 residues. CDR1 MNHEY and CDR2 SMNVEV come from the germline V gene (reference sequence). This chain's CDR3 is CASFLQETQYF. CDR3 coding DNA: TGTGCCTCCTTCCTCCAGGAGACCCAGTACTTC.

The chain recombines TRBV5-1 with TRBJ1-2; 10 bases map to TRBD1. This CDR3 spans 16 amino acids. The trim removed 4 bases at V and 7 bases at J, leaving 13 bases unmatched. The germline V gene has CDR1 SGHRS and CDR2 YFSETQ. The CDR3 DNA reads as TGCGCCAGCAGCATCGGGCAACCGGACAGGGGGGGTGGCTACACCTTC. Translating gives CASSIGQPDRGGGYTF.

This clone showed up just once. V is TRBV6-5 and J is TRBJ1-5, with 7 bases identical to TRBD1. The CDR3 runs to 16 residues. Trimming took 2 bases from V and 5 from J; bases not matched to a gene: 9. Germline V gene data show CDR1 as MNHEY and CDR2 as SVGAGI. In nucleotides, the CDR3 is TGTGCCAGCAGTTACAGCCGACAGGGAGCGGATCAGCCCCAGCATTTT. Amino acids: CASSYSRQGADQPQHF.

The chain uses TRBV15 and TRBJ2-5, with TRBD2 as a possible D gene (5 bases). V was cut by 8 bases and J by 2 bases, with 15 bases left in between. The CDR3 length is 14 residues. From germline, CDR1 is LNHNV and CDR2 YYDKDF (reference sequence). The CDR3 protein is CATAPQRSQETQYF. Written as DNA, the CDR3 is TGTGCCACCGCCCCCCAGCGGAGTCAAGAGACCCAGTACTTC.

The J gene is TRBJ2-3, the V gene TRBV30; D unclear. There are 11 residues in the CDR3. CDR1 and CDR2 from the germline V gene are GTSNPN and SVGIG (reference sequence). Trimming cost V 0 bases and J 6 bases, with 4 bases left between them. CDR3: CAWSVMDTQYF. The DNA of the CDR3 is TGTGCCTGGAGTGTGATGGATACGCAGTATTTT. The variable domain in full, completed from reference TRBV30 and TRBJ2-3, reads SQTIHQWPATLVQPVGSPLSLECTVEGTSNPNLYWYRQAAGRGLQLLFYSVGIGQISSEVPQNLSASRPQDRQFILSSKKLLLSDSGFYLCAWSVMDTQYFGPGTRLTVL.

The chain links TRBV9 to TRBJ2-2; 10 bases map to TRBD2. J was trimmed by 0 bases and V by 2 bases; bases with no gene match: 10. Germline CDR1 SGDLS, CDR2 YYNGEE. The CDR3 runs to 19 residues. CDR3 sequence reads: CASSVGRGTSEPNTGELFF. For the CDR3, the DNA is TGTGCCAGCAGCGTGGGCCGAGGGACTAGCGAGCCGAACACCGGGGAGCTGTTTTTT.